A selection of T cell receptor beta chains follows, all from one sample in a study of blood T cell repertoires in COVID-19. Assay used: immunoSEQ multiplex PCR; TCRdb lists only in-frame clones, some missing. In the table there are almost 85,000 clones, around nine tenths of which are singletons. The material sequenced was PBMCs or T cells enriched from blood (not recorded which). The receptors shown here come from a woman aged 45 to 65 with acute COVID-19. CDR3s include the opening cysteine and the closing phenylalanine or tryptophan. Fields, in order: J gene, D gene, V gene, clone size, CDR3 DNA, CDR3 protein. A D gene is named only where the DNA matches it firmly. Clone size is given for some rows only: seen once, a few or many times, or a class if the clone is expanded.

>TRBJ2-1|TRBD2|TRBV14|-
TGTGCCAGCAGCCAAGAGATAGCGGGAGGGGTTTACAATGAGCAGTTCTTC
CASSQEIAGGVYNEQFF
>TRBJ2-7|TRBD2|TRBV2|-
TGTGCCAGCAATATCGGACTAGCGGGAGACCACGAGCAGTACTTC
CASNIGLAGDHEQYF
>TRBJ2-3|TRBD2|TRBV5-1|-
TGCGCCAGCAGCTTGGGACTAGCAAGCACAGATACGCAGTATTTT
CASSLGLASTDTQYF
>TRBJ1-3|-|TRBV13|once
TGTGCCAGCAGCTTAGATACGGGGGCTGGAAACACCATATATTTT
CASSLDTGAGNTIYF
>TRBJ2-1|TRBD2|TRBV20-1|-
TGCAGTGCTAGTCCGGGACTAGCGGGATACAATGAGCAGTTCTTC
CSASPGLAGYNEQFF
>TRBJ2-3|-|TRBV7-9|-
TGTGCCAGCAGCTTAGCGCTAGGGTCGGGCAGGGTTGAAGATACGCAGTATTTT
CASSLALGSGRVEDTQYF
>TRBJ2-2|-|TRBV27|-
TGTGCCAGCAGTTTAGGGCTTCCAACCGGGGAGCTGTTTTTT
CASSLGLPTGELFF
>TRBJ2-3|-|TRBV24-1|-
TGTGCCACCAGTGCCCCAACCCGGGACACCTACACAGATACGCAGTATTTT
CATSAPTRDTYTDTQYF
>TRBJ2-2|-|TRBV7-3|-
TGTGCCAGCAGCCGGGTGGGGCGGCCGAACACCGGGGAGCTGTTTTTT
CASSRVGRPNTGELFF
>TRBJ1-2|TRBD1|TRBV19|-
TGTGCCAGCCACCTAGGGACAGGGATTGGCTACACCTTC
CASHLGTGIGYTF
>TRBJ2-1|TRBD2|TRBV6-2/TRBV6-3|-
TGTGCCAGCAGTTATTCCCGACTAGCGGGAGGAAATGAGCAGTTCTTC
CASSYSRLAGGNEQFF
>TRBJ1-2|-|TRBV7-3|-
TGTGCCAGCAGCTTCTCTGATGGCTACACCTTC
CASSFSDGYTF
>TRBJ2-3|-|TRBV4-2|-
TGTGCCAGCAGCCCACTGAGTAGCCGACCAGGCACAGATACGCAGTATTTT
CASSPLSSRPGTDTQYF
>TRBJ2-7|TRBD2|TRBV6-5|-
TGTGCCAGCAGTTACGGGATAGCGGGAGCCTACGAGCAGTACTTC
CASSYGIAGAYEQYF
>TRBJ2-2|-|TRBV14|-
TGTGCCAGCAGAGGGGACATTAACACCGGGGAGCTGTTTTTT
CASRGDINTGELFF
>TRBJ1-3|-|TRBV3-1/TRBV3-2|few
TGTGCCAGCAGCCAAGACAGCTCTGGAAACACCATATATTTT
CASSQDSSGNTIYF
>TRBJ2-7|-|TRBV7-2|-
TGTGCCAGCAGCTTAAATTTACAGTTCGCCTACGAGCAGTACTTC
CASSLNLQFAYEQYF
>TRBJ1-1|-|TRBV7-7|-
TGTGCCAGCCCCTTCTGGGCGAACACTGAAGCTTTCTTT
CASPFWANTEAFF
>TRBJ1-4|-|TRBV19|-
TGTGCCAGTAGCCCGACAAGGGGTGAAAAACTGTTTTTT
CASSPTRGEKLFF
>TRBJ1-1|TRBD1|TRBV6-5|-
TGTGCCAGCAGAGGGACAGGGGACACTGAAGCTTTCTTT
CASRGTGDTEAFF
>TRBJ1-5|-|TRBV6-5|-
TGTGCCAGCAGTTCCATGGGCAGGGCGAATCTAGGGCCCCAGCATTTT
CASSSMGRANLGPQHF
>TRBJ2-3|-|TRBV10-1|-
TGCGCCAGCAGTGAGCAGTACACAGATACGCAGTATTTT
CASSEQYTDTQYF
>TRBJ2-7|-|TRBV27|once
TGTGCCAGCAGAATTACTTCTAGCGACTCCTACGAGCAGTACTTC
CASRITSSDSYEQYF
>TRBJ1-1|-|TRBV30|-
TGTGCCTGGACCCTTAAGGGGGATGGGCTTGTGACTGAAGCTTTCTTT
CAWTLKGDGLVTEAFF
>TRBJ1-5|-|TRBV7-9|-
TGTGCCAGCAGCTCTAACGGGGATCAGCCCCAGCATTTT
CASSSNGDQPQHF
>TRBJ1-2|-|TRBV5-1|once
TGCGCCAGCAGCCCTCAGGACAGTAACTATGGCTACACCTTC
CASSPQDSNYGYTF
>TRBJ2-7|-|TRBV7-9|-
TGTGCCAGCAGCTCCGCCTACGAGCAGTACTTC
CASSSAYEQYF
>TRBJ1-1|-|TRBV5-1|-
TGCGCCAGCAGCTTATCCAGGGCGAACACTGAAGCTTTCTTT
CASSLSRANTEAFF
>TRBJ2-1|TRBD2|TRBV6-2/TRBV6-3|-
TGTGCCAGCAGTTACTACGGCGCGGGAGTAGGCTACAATGAGCAGTTCTTC
CASSYYGAGVGYNEQFF
>TRBJ1-1|-|TRBV19|-
TGTGCCAGTACACGCCAGCGGGGCACTGAAGCTTTCTTT
CASTRQRGTEAFF